This is a list of T cell receptor beta chains from one sample in a study of blood T cell repertoires in COVID-19. Sequencing was performed with immunoSEQ multiplex PCR; in TCRdb, only in-frame clones are kept and a portion is missing. The table lists 150,000 to 200,000 clones, almost 85% of them singletons. The sequenced material came from peripheral blood. These receptors all come from a man in his forties who had recovered from COVID-19. The CDR3 runs from the conserved cysteine through the conserved F or W. Fields, in order: clone size, J gene, V gene, D gene, CDR3 protein, CDR3 DNA. D genes are given only for firm matches. Where a row states a size, it is once, few, many or the class of an expanded clone; other rows omit it.

- | TRBJ1-1 | TRBV2 | - | CASSRPSGTEAFF | TGTGCCAGCAGCCGGCCCTCGGGGACTGAAGCTTTCTTT
few | TRBJ1-1 | TRBV5-6 | - | CASSSQLEGAFF | TGTGCCAGCAGCTCACAGCTCGAGGGAGCTTTCTTT
- | TRBJ2-1 | TRBV27 | TRBD2 | CASSLPGTSGNEQFF | TGTGCCAGCAGTTTACCGGGGACTAGCGGGAATGAGCAGTTCTTC
- | TRBJ1-2 | TRBV27 | - | CASSFATNYGYTF | TGTGCCAGCAGTTTTGCGACAAACTATGGCTACACCTTC
- | TRBJ2-5 | TRBV11-3 | - | CASSPMGLALQETQYF | TGTGCCAGCAGCCCTATGGGGCTAGCGCTCCAAGAGACCCAGTACTTC
- | TRBJ2-1 | TRBV3-1/TRBV3-2 | TRBD2 | CASSQVGVAGGPGQFF | TGTGCCAGCAGCCAAGTAGGGGTAGCGGGGGGCCCGGGACAGTTCTTC
once | TRBJ2-2 | TRBV3-1/TRBV3-2 | - | CASSHKATGELFF | TGTGCCAGCAGCCATAAGGCGACTGGGGAGCTGTTTTTT
- | TRBJ2-3 | TRBV6-2/TRBV6-3 | TRBD2 | CASSFKLAYKTDTQYF | TGTGCCAGCAGTTTTAAACTAGCGTACAAGACAGATACGCAGTATTTT
- | TRBJ2-5 | TRBV28 | TRBD2 | CASTTTSGGETQYF | TGTGCCAGCACCACGACTAGCGGGGGAGAGACCCAGTACTTC
once | TRBJ1-5 | TRBV27 | - | CASSLSARLNQPQHF | TGTGCCAGCAGTTTATCTGCCAGGCTCAATCAGCCCCAGCATTTT
- | TRBJ1-6 | TRBV30 | TRBD1 | CAWSVQGDSPLHF | TGTGCCTGGAGTGTACAGGGGGATTCACCCCTCCACTTT
- | TRBJ2-1 | TRBV5-4 | - | CASSLWPAEGNNEQFF | TGTGCCAGCAGCTTGTGGCCGGCAGAGGGCAATAATGAGCAGTTCTTC
- | TRBJ1-1 | TRBV27 | - | CASSPLAGAGAEAFF | TGTGCCAGCAGCCCACTGGCAGGGGCGGGCGCTGAAGCTTTCTTT
- | TRBJ2-7 | TRBV7-9 | - | CASDLRGYEQYF | TGTGCCAGCGACCTCCGGGGTTACGAGCAGTACTTC
- | TRBJ2-1 | TRBV9 | TRBD2 | CASSVASGRNEQFF | TGTGCCAGCAGCGTAGCTAGCGGGAGAAATGAGCAGTTCTTC
- | TRBJ2-5 | TRBV6-2/TRBV6-3 | TRBD2 | CASSYSLAEIQETQYF | TGTGCCAGCAGTTACTCACTAGCGGAGATCCAAGAGACCCAGTACTTC
- | TRBJ2-6 | TRBV19 | TRBD1 | CASRPGQISGANVLTF | TGTGCCAGTAGGCCGGGACAGATCTCTGGGGCCAACGTCCTGACTTTC
- | TRBJ2-3 | TRBV5-8 | TRBD2 | CASRSSRDYTDTQYF | TGTGCCAGCCGCAGCTCACGGGACTACACAGATACGCAGTATTTT
- | TRBJ1-2 | TRBV19 | TRBD1 | CASSVSTGTHYGYTF | TGTGCCAGTAGTGTCTCGACAGGGACCCACTATGGCTACACCTTC
- | TRBJ2-7 | TRBV6-5 | - | CASSSRGAPYEQYF | TGTGCCAGCAGCTCCCGGGGGGCCCCCTACGAGCAGTACTTC
- | TRBJ2-7 | TRBV11-3 | - | CASSRQRSSYEQYF | TGTGCCAGCAGCCGTCAGCGTAGCTCCTACGAGCAGTACTTC
- | TRBJ1-4 | TRBV2 | TRBD1 | CASSDGQGSANEKLFF | TGTGCCAGCAGTGACGGACAGGGATCGGCTAATGAAAAACTGTTTTTT
few | TRBJ2-1 | TRBV7-3 | TRBD2 | CASRAGTSPYNEQFF | TGTGCCAGCAGGGCCGGGACTAGTCCCTACAATGAGCAGTTCTTC
few | TRBJ1-6 | TRBV30 | - | CAWKTGGNSPLHF | TGTGCCTGGAAGACTGGTGGGAATTCACCCCTCCACTTT
few | TRBJ2-1 | TRBV11-2 | TRBD2 | CASSLAGGEQFF | TGTGCCAGCAGCTTAGCGGGAGGTGAGCAGTTCTTC
- | TRBJ1-1 | TRBV7-9 | TRBD1 | CASNEQGMNTEAFF | TGTGCCAGCAACGAACAGGGGATGAACACTGAAGCTTTCTTT
- | TRBJ2-7 | TRBV7-9 | - | CASIEGSF | TGTGCCAGCATCGAGGGTTCCTTC
once | TRBJ1-4 | TRBV4-3 | - | CASSQDRQGNEKLFF | TGCGCCAGCAGCCAAGATCGTCAGGGTAATGAAAAACTGTTTTTT
- | TRBJ2-7 | TRBV15 | - | CATSKDRHYEQYF | TGTGCCACCAGCAAAGACAGACACTACGAGCAGTACTTC
- | TRBJ1-6 | TRBV30 | TRBD1 | CAWSAAGTGNSPLHF | TGTGCCTGGAGTGCCGCCGGGACAGGGAATTCACCCCTCCACTTT
- | TRBJ2-2 | TRBV9 | - | CASSPPDRASGGELFF | TGTGCCAGCAGCCCTCCGGACAGGGCTAGCGGCGGGGAGCTGTTTTTT
- | TRBJ2-1 | TRBV9 | - | CASSVEGKNEQFF | TGTGCCAGCAGCGTAGAGGGGAAGAATGAGCAGTTCTTC
- | TRBJ2-7 | TRBV4-1 | TRBD2 | CASSQRESYEQYF | TGCGCCAGCAGCCAGCGGGAGTCCTACGAGCAGTACTTC
- | TRBJ2-4 | TRBV6-6 | - | CASSPGADIQYF | TGTGCCAGCAGCCCAGGGGCTGACATTCAGTACTTC
- | TRBJ2-3 | TRBV10-3 | - | CATSRGRESTDTQYF | TGTGCCACCTCACGCGGGCGGGAAAGCACAGATACGCAGTATTTT
- | TRBJ1-1 | TRBV28 | - | CASRHLNTEAFF | TGTGCCAGCAGACATCTGAACACTGAAGCTTTCTTT
- | TRBJ1-1 | TRBV21-1 | - | CASSPGNTEAFF | TGTGCCAGCAGCCCAGGGAACACTGAAGCTTTCTTT
- | TRBJ2-2 | TRBV14 | - | CASSLYTGSRGGELFF | TGTGCCAGCAGCCTCTACACAGGGAGTCGCGGCGGGGAGCTGTTTTTT
- | TRBJ1-2 | TRBV19 | - | CASRNNGYTF | TGTGCCAGTAGGAACAATGGCTACACCTTC
- | TRBJ2-7 | TRBV10-1 | TRBD1 | CASSESFADRGFGEQYF | TGCGCCAGCAGTGAGTCGTTTGCGGACAGGGGATTCGGCGAGCAGTACTTC
- | TRBJ2-1 | TRBV10-3 | - | CAIRPTLADNYNEQFF | TGTGCCATCAGACCTACTTTAGCGGATAATTACAATGAGCAGTTCTTC
- | TRBJ1-3 | TRBV28 | TRBD1 | CASRRDRGGTIYF | TGTGCCAGCAGACGTGACAGGGGGGGCACCATATATTTT
- | TRBJ2-7 | TRBV12-5 | - | CASGPPTGFYEQYF | TGTGCTAGTGGTCCCCCAACAGGGTTCTACGAGCAGTACTTC
- | TRBJ2-2 | TRBV6-6 | TRBD2 | CASSYGGRTGGELFF | TGTGCCAGCAGTTACGGCGGGAGGACGGGCGGGGAGCTGTTTTTT
few | TRBJ2-5 | TRBV5-4 | TRBD1 | CASSHGDRGSETQYF | TGTGCCAGCAGCCACGGAGACAGGGGATCGGAGACCCAGTACTTC
- | TRBJ1-1 | TRBV18 | TRBD1 | CASSLQGRNTEAFF | TGTGCCAGCTCACTACAGGGGAGGAACACTGAAGCTTTCTTT
- | TRBJ2-2 | TRBV23-1 | - | CASSQGGGQNTGELFF | TGCGCCAGCAGTCAGGGAGGAGGACAGAACACCGGGGAGCTGTTTTTT